What follows are 23 T cell receptor beta chains derived from one specimen sequenced in a study of T cell repertoires in cytomegalovirus infection. TCRdb independently ran MiXCR on the reads; one entry per CDR3 protein. Counted here are approximately 500,000 distinct CDR3 sequences, about 30% occurring once; the ten biggest clones make up roughly 13%. The sample comprised PBMCs. These receptors were obtained from a human donor in good health (CMV status not recorded). Some clones in this sample may be carry-over from other donors' samples.

The genes are TRBV7-2 and TRBJ2-3, with D possibly called TRBD1 or TRBD2 (6 bases each). Deletions cut 5 bases from V and 0 bases from J, with 21 bases between. The germline V gene encodes CDR1 SGHTA and CDR2 FQGNSA. The CDR3 is 18 residues long. The CDR3 loop reads CASSNWVGGTPSTDTQYF. The CDR3 bases are TGTGCCAGCAGCAATTGGGTTGGCGGGACACCTAGCACAGATACGCAGTATTTT. Complete variable domain (other parts from reference TRBV7-2 and TRBJ2-3): GAGVSQSPSNKVTEKGKDVELRCDPISGHTALYWYRQSLGQGLEFLIYFQGNSAPDKSGLPSDRFSAERTGGSVSTLTIQRTQQEDSAVYLCASSNWVGGTPSTDTQYFGPGTRLTVL.

This clonotype was counted many times. The V and J genes are TRBV10-3 and TRBJ2-1; TRBD2 matches 7 bases. The ends lost 5 bases at V and 12 bases at J; junction bases unmatched: 13. In germline, CDR1 is ENHRY, CDR2 SYGVKD. The CDR3 spans 14 residues. As DNA, the CDR3 is TGTGCCATCAGTTCCGGACTAGATTCGTTCCGGCAGTTCTTC. Translated, it gives CAISSGLDSFRQFF.

V gene TRBV7-6 combines with J gene TRBJ2-1; 8 positions agree with TRBD2. Germline trimming cut 4 bases from V and 6 bases from J; bases unmatched to any gene: 14. The CDR3 has 17 amino acids. Looked up from germline, CDR1 is SGHVS and CDR2 is FNYEAQ. The CDR3 DNA is TGTGCCAGCAGCTATGACGTAACGGGAGGGGTCGGCAATGAGCAGTTCTTC. Translation: CASSYDVTGGVGNEQFF.

The chain couples TRBV9 to TRBJ2-2; TRBD2 aligns across 9 bases. Germline V CDR1 and CDR2: SGDLS, YYNGEE. Trimming cost V 4 bases and J 6 bases; bases outside gene matches: 10. This CDR3 spans 16 amino acids. CDR3 region: CASSTIAGEEAGELFF. For the CDR3, the DNA is TGTGCCAGCAGCACTATAGCGGGAGAGGAGGCCGGGGAGCTGTTTTTT.

This clonotype was detected only a few times. V and J are TRBV12-3 or TRBV12-4 and TRBJ1-6; D is undetermined. The V end lost 2 bases, the J end lost 2 bases, and 4 bases lay between the germline ends. The length of the CDR3 is 14 residues. The CDR3 loop reads CASSLNTYNSPLHF. In nucleotides, the CDR3 is TGTGCCAGCAGTTTAAACACCTATAATTCACCCCTCCACTTT.

The V and J genes are TRBV6-5 and TRBJ2-7; D perhaps matches TRBD1 (6 bases). V was pared by 3 bases and J by 3 bases, with 18 bases between. CDR3 length equals 16 residues. CDR1 and CDR2 (germline): MNHEY, SVGAGI. The CDR3 sequence: CASSYSHLGAGYEQYV. CDR3 DNA: TGTGCCAGCAGTTATTCACACCTGGGGGCGGGCTACGAGCAGTACGTC.

This chain connects TRBV20-1 to TRBJ2-1; 13 bases fit TRBD2. Germline CDR1 reads DFQATT; CDR2 reads SNEGSKA (reference sequence). This CDR3 has 16 amino acids. With V trimmed by 5 bases and J by 10 bases, 14 bases remained unmatched. The CDR3, as DNA: TGCAGTGCTCAACAACTCACCCCACTAGCGGGAGGGGAGCAGTTCTTC. It specifies CSAQQLTPLAGGEQFF.

This clonotype was counted between two and nine times. The chain is built from TRBV5-4 and TRBJ2-2; 7 bases are shared with TRBD2. V was pared by 4 bases and J by 0 bases, with 3 bases of the junction left unmatched. Germline V gene lookup returns CDR1 SGHNT and CDR2 YYREEE (reference sequence). The CDR3 spans 15 residues. Here the CDR3 DNA reads TGTGCCAGCAGCAGGACTAGATCGAACACCGGGGAGCTGTTTTTT. It encodes CASSRTRSNTGELFF. The complete variable domain, with remaining parts taken from reference TRBV5-4 and TRBJ2-2, reads ETGVTQSPTHLIKTRGQQVTLRCSSQSGHNTVSWYQQALGQGPQFIFQYYREEENGRGNFPPRFSGLQFPNYSSELNVNALELDDSALYLCASSRTRSNTGELFFGEGSRLTVL.

This clonotype has at least ten counts. The chain combines TRBV7-2 with TRBJ2-7; D gene ambiguous. V was clipped by 5 bases and J by 5 bases, with 13 bases between them. CDR1 is SGHTA and CDR2 is FQGNSA in the germline V gene. The length of the CDR3 is 13 residues. This chain's CDR3 is CASSPNPADEQYV. The CDR3 DNA sequence: TGTGCCAGCAGCCCCAACCCCGCCGACGAGCAGTACGTC.

The chain links TRBV24-1 to TRBJ2-1; D is perhaps TRBD1 or TRBD2 (5 bases each). CDR1 is KGHDR and CDR2 is SFDVKD in the germline V gene. Trimming removed 10 bases from V and 3 bases from J, with 15 bases in between. The CDR3 loop spans 14 amino acids. Here the CDR3 DNA reads TGTGCCACTCGAAGGGACGGGGTCTACAATGAGCAGTTCTTC. This codes for CATRRDGVYNEQFF.

The rearrangement joins TRBV12-3 or TRBV12-4 to TRBJ1-3; 8 positions agree with TRBD1. CDR3 size: 14 residues. The ends lost 6 bases at V and 7 bases at J; junction bases unmatched: 8. The CDR3 sequence is CASSLLRGLNTIYF. The CDR3 nucleotides are TGTGCCAGCAGCTTACTCAGGGGGCTGAACACCATATATTTT.

The chain joins TRBV19 to TRBJ1-1, with D tentatively TRBD1 (5 bases). Trimming cost V 3 bases and J 4 bases, with 12 bases left between them. The germline V gene has CDR1 LNHDA and CDR2 SQIVND (reference sequence). CDR3 length: 14 residues. The chain's CDR3 is CASSMGGLGTEAFF. CDR3 DNA: TGTGCCAGTAGTATGGGGGGACTCGGCACTGAAGCTTTCTTT.

At least ten counts were recorded for this clonotype. The rearrangement links TRBV7-6 to TRBJ2-3, with 10 bases lining up with TRBD1. The CDR3 covers 15 residues. After removal of 5 bases from V and 4 bases from J, the junction contained 6 bases not matched to a gene. Germline V CDR1 and CDR2: SGHVS, FNYEAQ. In DNA, the CDR3 is TGTGCCAGCAGCGGGTGGGACAGGGGCGCAGATACGCAGTATTTT. It yields the protein CASSGWDRGADTQYF.

This clonotype has only a few counts. The J gene is TRBJ1-2, the V gene TRBV7-2; the D gene is possibly TRBD1 (6 bases). The CDR3 covers 16 residues. Germline CDR1 SGHTA, CDR2 FQGNSA. Trimming took 3 bases from V and 4 from J, leaving 18 bases between them. The CDR3 sequence: CASSFQQGSPSYGYTF. Written as DNA, the CDR3 is TGTGCCAGCAGCTTCCAACAGGGAAGTCCATCCTATGGCTACACCTTC. The entire variable domain, with the rest obtained from reference TRBV7-2 and TRBJ1-2, is as follows: GAGVSQSPSNKVTEKGKDVELRCDPISGHTALYWYRQSLGQGLEFLIYFQGNSAPDKSGLPSDRFSAERTGGSVSTLTIQRTQQEDSAVYLCASSFQQGSPSYGYTFGSGTRLTVV.

This clonotype was observed a few times. The chain combines TRBV7-9 with TRBJ2-2, with 8 bases aligning to TRBD2. The CDR3 spans 15 residues. V trimming: 3 bases; J trimming: 5 bases; junction bases outside the gene matches: 5. From germline, CDR1 is SEHNR and CDR2 FQNEAQ (reference sequence). The CDR3 bases are TGTGCCAGCAGCTTTGGACTAGCCCCGACCGGGGAGCTGTTTTTT. It specifies CASSFGLAPTGELFF.

There are a few counts of this clonotype. The CDR3 DNA sequence: TGTGCCAGGCTGGTTAGCGGGAGGGCGAACACCGGGGAGCTGTTTTTT. This translates into CARLVSGRANTGELFF. The chain carries TRBV9 and TRBJ2-2, with TRBD2 identical over 11 bases. V was clipped by 8 bases and J by 0 bases; unmatched bases: 6. The CDR3 has 16 residues. Germline CDR1 and CDR2: SGDLS and YYNGEE.

The table lists this clonotype with many counts. DNA of the CDR3: TGTGCCAGCAGCTTTTATACTAGCGGGAGTGATGAGCAGTTCTTC. This translates into CASSFYTSGSDEQFF. The chain carries TRBV7-2 and TRBJ2-1; TRBD2 aligns across 11 bases. With V trimmed by 3 bases and J by 8 bases, 6 bases remained unmatched. The CDR3 sequence is 15 residues long. The germline CDR1 and CDR2 sequences are SGHTA and FQGNSA.

The chain uses TRBV7-2 and TRBJ1-4; D is uncertain. CDR1 is SGHTA, CDR2 FQGNSA, per germline. CDR3 size: 13 residues. The V end lost 6 bases, the J end lost 8 bases, and 13 bases lay between the germline ends. The CDR3 spells CASRSGLGEKLFF. The CDR3 DNA reads as TGTGCCAGCAGGTCGGGTCTAGGAGAAAAACTGTTTTTT.

This clonotype has at least ten counts. CDR3 region: CASSPVAGVTGELFF. The CDR3, as DNA: TGTGCCAGCAGCCCCGTAGCGGGAGTCACCGGGGAGCTGTTTTTT. The rearrangement uses TRBV11-2 and TRBJ2-2, with 9 nucleotides matching TRBD2. The CDR3 runs 15 residues. With 5 bases clipped from V and 4 bases from J, the junction kept 5 bases outside the gene matches. Germline CDR1 and CDR2: SGHAT and FQNNGV.

In its sample, this clonotype was seen many times. The gene calls are TRBV11-2 and TRBJ2-5, with TRBD2 matching over 9 bases. The J segment lost 3 bases and the V segment lost 4 bases, leaving 9 bases of the junction unmatched. The germline CDR1 and CDR2 sequences are SGHAT and FQNNGV. CDR3 length: 16 residues. In nucleotides, the CDR3 is TGTGCCAGCAGCTCCCTCCCGGGACTAGCAGAAGAGACCCAGTACTTC. Translated: CASSSLPGLAEETQYF.

The chain carries TRBV28 and TRBJ1-2; the D gene is possibly TRBD1 (5 bases). Germline V CDR1 and CDR2: MDHEN, SYDVKM. V lost 8 bases and J lost 2, with 12 bases in between. The CDR3 contains 13 residues. The CDR3 DNA reads as TGTGCCAGCCTTCGGGGGGTGAACTATGGCTACACCTTC. Translation: CASLRGVNYGYTF.

A remark on this clonotype: This may stem from a read error, because a much larger clone lies one nucleotide away. V and J are TRBV7-8 and TRBJ2-7; maybe TRBD1 (5 bases). Trimming stripped 5 bases from V and 2 bases from J, with 22 bases between. Germline CDR1 and CDR2: SGHVS and FQNEAQ. There are 17 residues in the CDR3. In DNA, the CDR3 is TGTGCCAGCAGCGCTAGGGGATTCTCCAGGCCCCCCTACGAGCAGTACTTC. Residues: CASSARGFSRPPYEQYF.

This chain joins TRBV19 and TRBJ2-1, with D possibly called TRBD1 or TRBD2 (5 bases each). Germline V gene lookup returns CDR1 LNHDA and CDR2 SQIVND (reference sequence). V gave up 3 bases and J gave up 7 bases, with 7 bases separating them. The CDR3 length is 12 residues. CDR3 nucleotide sequence: TGTGCCAGTAGTATCTGGGGGAATGAGCAGTTCTTC. Its translation: CASSIWGNEQFF.